These 16 T cell receptor beta chains came from one sample sequenced in a study of OX40 agonist ivuxolimab in advanced cancers. Repertoires were generated with immunoSEQ multiplex PCR, while TCRdb's copy carries only in-frame clones and drops some. The data show some 17,000 clones, about 89% seen once. This material consisted of CD4+ or CD8+ T cells sorted from blood, taken in a trial of the OX40 agonist ivuxolimab. The receptors here all came from an adult with an advanced solid tumor such as melanoma, head and neck, liver or kidney cancer.

The rearrangement uses TRBV9 and TRBJ2-1; 9 bases are a match to TRBD2. Germline V CDR1 and CDR2: SGDLS, YYNGEE. V dropped 0 bases and J dropped 10; count of bases not matched to a gene: 8. The CDR3 covers 15 residues. The CDR3 DNA follows: TGTGCCAGCAGCGTAGAAGGCGGGAGGGCCGGAGAGCAGTTCTTC. Amino acids: CASSVEGGRAGEQFF.

The rearrangement uses TRBV9 and TRBJ2-7, with 9 positions matching TRBD2. This CDR3 comprises 15 residues. Trimming at V came to 2 bases and at J to 0 bases, leaving 3 bases not matched to a gene. Germline lookup yields CDR1 SGDLS and CDR2 YYNGEE. The CDR3 loop is CASSVGLAHSYEQYF. The CDR3 nucleotides read TGTGCCAGCAGCGTCGGACTAGCGCACTCCTACGAGCAGTACTTC. Complete variable domain (other parts from reference TRBV9 and TRBJ2-7): DSGVTQTPKHLITATGQRVTLRCSPRSGDLSVYWYQQSLDQGLQFLIQYYNGEERAKGNILERFSAQQFPDLHSELNLSSLELGDSALYFCASSVGLAHSYEQYFGPGTRLTVT.

This clone turned up a few times. V and J are TRBV7-2 and TRBJ2-7; 9 nucleotides match TRBD1. CDR1 is SGHTA, CDR2 FQGNSA, per germline. V was clipped by 5 bases and J by 3 bases; unmatched bases: 8. The CDR3 loop spans 15 amino acids. The CDR3 region is CASSVTGQGGYEQYF. Written as DNA, the CDR3 is TGTGCCAGCAGCGTAACGGGACAGGGAGGCTACGAGCAGTACTTC.

The rearrangement links TRBV6-5 to TRBJ2-7; 10 bases map to TRBD1. The CDR3 spans 13 residues. V was clipped by 6 bases and J by 5 bases; unmatched bases: 4. Germline-derived CDR1 and CDR2 are MNHEY and SVGAGI. The DNA of the CDR3 is TGTGCCAGCAGGCCGGGACAGGGGAACGAGCAGTACTTC. Translating it yields CASRPGQGNEQYF.

The gene calls are TRBV9 and TRBJ1-1; 9 bases agree with TRBD1. The CDR3 runs 16 residues. The J segment lost 3 bases and the V segment lost 4 bases, leaving 10 bases of the junction unmatched. Germline V CDR1 and CDR2: SGDLS, YYNGEE. CDR3 sequence: CASSPPPGQGYTEAFF. For the CDR3, the DNA is TGTGCCAGCAGCCCCCCTCCGGGACAGGGTTACACTGAAGCTTTCTTT.

The chain has TRBV4-1 and TRBJ2-3; weak D call: TRBD2 (7 bases). Germline lookup yields CDR1 MGHRA and CDR2 YSYEKL. V lost 4 bases and J lost 0, with 14 bases in between. The length of the CDR3 is 16 residues. CDR3: CASSLGGGESTDTQYF. CDR3 DNA sequence: TGCGCCAGCAGCCTTGGGGGGGGCGAAAGCACAGATACGCAGTATTTT.

As concerns this clone: Since a far larger clone is one base different, this is likely a read error. This rearrangement joins TRBV7-5 to TRBJ2-7; TRBD2, the table's D call, was not compared with the DNA. TRBV7-5 is labeled a pseudogene. The CDR3 has 15 residues. This CDR3 reads CVSSLRGARAYEQYF. CDR3 in DNA: TGTGTCAGCAGCTTACGGGGGGCCAGGGCCTACGAGCAGTACTTC.

The chain couples TRBV7-2 to TRBJ2-5; 7 nucleotides align to TRBD1. Germline V gene data show CDR1 as SGHTA and CDR2 as FQGNSA. After removal of 1 base from V and 1 base from J, the junction contained 6 bases not matched to a gene. This CDR3 region has 16 residues. CDR3 protein: CASSLGRDRPQETQYF. Here the CDR3 DNA reads TGTGCCAGCAGCTTAGGAAGGGACAGACCCCAAGAGACCCAGTACTTC.

The table lists this clone with a count of one. This sequence joins TRBV7-9 and TRBJ2-2, with unresolved D. This CDR3 region has 13 residues. Germline V gene lookup returns CDR1 SEHNR and CDR2 FQNEAQ (reference sequence). V shed 3 bases and J shed 5 bases, with 7 bases lying between them. The CDR3 DNA reads TGTGCCAGCAGCTTTCAGGCAACCGGGGAGCTGTTTTTT. As protein: CASSFQATGELFF.

The chain links TRBV19 to TRBJ2-7; 9 bases are a match to TRBD1. The junction had 9 bases not matched to a gene; V was cut back by 3 bases and J by 6 bases. Germline V gene sequence: CDR1 LNHDA, CDR2 SQIVND (reference sequence). CDR3 length: 15 residues. CDR3 nucleotides: TGTGCCAGTAGTATGGTGGGACAGGGAGGAGCCGAGCAGTACTTC. It translates to CASSMVGQGGAEQYF.

The J gene is TRBJ1-1, the V gene TRBV9; D is unresolved. CDR3 length: 14 amino acids. The V end lost 0 bases, the J end lost 1 base, and 7 bases lay between the germline ends. Germline V gives CDR1 SGDLS, CDR2 YYNGEE. CDR3 bases: TGTGCCAGCAGCGTAGGTTCCACGAACACTGAAGCTTTCTTT. Residues: CASSVGSTNTEAFF.

The V call is TRBV25-1, the J call TRBJ1-2, with D unresolved. CDR1 is MGHDK and CDR2 is SYGVNS in the germline V gene. Trimming shortened V by 1 base and J by 0 bases, and 12 bases separated the two germline ends. This CDR3 has 16 residues. Here the CDR3 reads CASSEFSREANYGYTF. Written as DNA, the CDR3 is TGTGCCAGCAGTGAATTCTCCAGAGAAGCTAACTATGGCTACACCTTC.

This sequence joins TRBV7-9 and TRBJ2-1; D not resolved. Trimming cost V 5 bases and J 0 bases, with 17 bases left between them. Per the germline V gene, CDR1 is SEHNR and CDR2 is FQNEAQ (reference sequence). The CDR3 runs 17 residues. CDR3 amino acids: CASSTIQAESSYNEQFF. The DNA for the CDR3 is TGTGCCAGCAGCACGATTCAGGCGGAAAGCTCCTACAATGAGCAGTTCTTC.

This clone was counted between two and nine times. V gene TRBV19 combines with J gene TRBJ1-1, with D possibly TRBD1 on 6 matching bases. Germline V gives CDR1 LNHDA, CDR2 SQIVND (reference sequence). The ends were cut back, 10 bases at V and 1 base at J, with 13 bases in the middle. CDR3 size: 13 residues. The CDR3 nucleotides read TGTGCCACCACGTGGACAGCGAACACTGAAGCTTTCTTT. Translated, it gives CATTWTANTEAFF. The full variable domain, with the rest looked up from reference TRBV19 and TRBJ1-1, is DGGITQSPKYLFRKEGQNVTLSCEQNLNHDAMYWYRQDPGQGLRLIYYSQIVNDFQKGDIAEGYSVSREKKESFPLTVTSAQKNPTAFYLCATTWTANTEAFFGQGTRLTVV.

The chain recombines TRBV7-9 with TRBJ2-7; D uncertain. This CDR3 region has 11 residues. Trimming stripped 2 bases from V and 5 bases from J, with 4 bases between. The germline CDR1 and CDR2 sequences are SEHNR and FQNEAQ (reference sequence). The CDR3 DNA reads TGTGCCAGCAGCTTATGGGACGAGCAGTACTTC. Encoded protein: CASSLWDEQYF. Using reference TRBV7-9 and TRBJ2-7 for the parts outside the CDR3, the full variable domain is DTGVSQNPRHKITKRGQNVTFRCDPISEHNRLYWYRQTLGQGPEFLTYFQNEAQLEKSRLLSDRFSAERPKGSFSTLEIQRTEQGDSAMYLCASSLWDEQYFGPGTRLTVT.

This chain connects TRBV21-1 to TRBJ1-5; the table's TRBD1 call for D was not verified on the DNA. TRBV21-1 is listed as a pseudogene. This CDR3 contains 16 residues. The CDR3 DNA sequence: TGTGCCAGCAGCAAAGGGGCGACAGGCCACAATCAGCCCCAGCATTTT. Its translation is CASSKGATGHNQPQHF.